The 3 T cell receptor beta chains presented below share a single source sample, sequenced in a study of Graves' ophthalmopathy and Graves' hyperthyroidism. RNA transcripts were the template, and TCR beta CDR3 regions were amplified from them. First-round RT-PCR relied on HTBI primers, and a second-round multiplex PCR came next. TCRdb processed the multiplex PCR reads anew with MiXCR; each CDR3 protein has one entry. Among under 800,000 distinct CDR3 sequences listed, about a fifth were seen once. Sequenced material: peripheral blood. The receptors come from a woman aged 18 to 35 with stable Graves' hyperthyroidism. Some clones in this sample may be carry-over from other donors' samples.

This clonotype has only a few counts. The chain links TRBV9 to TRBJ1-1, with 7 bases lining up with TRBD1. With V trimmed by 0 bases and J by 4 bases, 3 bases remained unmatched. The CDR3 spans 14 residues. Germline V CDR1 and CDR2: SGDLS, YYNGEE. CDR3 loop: CASSVGDRPTEAFF. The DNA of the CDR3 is TGTGCCAGCAGCGTAGGGGACAGACCCACTGAAGCTTTCTTT.

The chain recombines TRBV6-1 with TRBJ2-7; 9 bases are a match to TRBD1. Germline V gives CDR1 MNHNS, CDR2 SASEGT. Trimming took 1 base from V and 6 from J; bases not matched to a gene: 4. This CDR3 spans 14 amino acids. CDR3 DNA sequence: TGTGCCAGCAGTGAAGACAGGGGGCGAAGCGAGCAGTACTTC. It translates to CASSEDRGRSEQYF.

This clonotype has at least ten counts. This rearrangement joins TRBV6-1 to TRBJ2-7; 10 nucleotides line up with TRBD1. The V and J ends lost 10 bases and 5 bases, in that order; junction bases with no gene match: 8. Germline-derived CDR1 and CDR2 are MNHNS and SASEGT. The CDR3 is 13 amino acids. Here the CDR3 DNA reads TGTGCCACCGGGACAGGGGAAAGCAACGAGCAGTACTTC. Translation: CATGTGESNEQYF.